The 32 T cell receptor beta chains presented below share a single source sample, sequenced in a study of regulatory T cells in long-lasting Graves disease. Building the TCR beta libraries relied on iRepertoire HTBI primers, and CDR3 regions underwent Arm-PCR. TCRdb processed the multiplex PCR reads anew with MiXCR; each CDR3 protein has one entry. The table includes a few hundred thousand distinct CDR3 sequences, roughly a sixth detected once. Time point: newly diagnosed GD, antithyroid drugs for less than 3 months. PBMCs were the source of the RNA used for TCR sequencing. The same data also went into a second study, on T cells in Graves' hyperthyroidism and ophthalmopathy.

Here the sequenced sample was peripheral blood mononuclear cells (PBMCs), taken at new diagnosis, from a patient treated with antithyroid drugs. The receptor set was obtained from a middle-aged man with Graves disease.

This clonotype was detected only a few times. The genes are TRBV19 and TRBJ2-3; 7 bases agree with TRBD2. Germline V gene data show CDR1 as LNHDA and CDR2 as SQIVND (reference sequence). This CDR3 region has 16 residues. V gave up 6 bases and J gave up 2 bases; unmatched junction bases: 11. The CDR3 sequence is CASRTRGGDHTDTQYF. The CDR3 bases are TGTGCCAGTAGGACCCGTGGGGGGGACCACACAGATACGCAGTATTTT.

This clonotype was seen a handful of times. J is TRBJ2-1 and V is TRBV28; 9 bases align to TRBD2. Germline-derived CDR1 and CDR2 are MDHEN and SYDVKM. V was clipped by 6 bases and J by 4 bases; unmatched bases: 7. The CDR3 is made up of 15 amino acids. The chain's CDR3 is CASSPAGGGYNEQFF. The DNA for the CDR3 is TGTGCCAGCAGCCCAGCGGGGGGTGGTTACAATGAGCAGTTCTTC.

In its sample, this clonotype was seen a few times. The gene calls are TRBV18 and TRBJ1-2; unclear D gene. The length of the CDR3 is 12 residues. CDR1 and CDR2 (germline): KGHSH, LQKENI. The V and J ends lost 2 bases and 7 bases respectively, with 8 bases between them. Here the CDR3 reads CASSPGIGGYTF. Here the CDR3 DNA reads TGTGCCAGCTCACCAGGGATTGGTGGCTACACCTTC.

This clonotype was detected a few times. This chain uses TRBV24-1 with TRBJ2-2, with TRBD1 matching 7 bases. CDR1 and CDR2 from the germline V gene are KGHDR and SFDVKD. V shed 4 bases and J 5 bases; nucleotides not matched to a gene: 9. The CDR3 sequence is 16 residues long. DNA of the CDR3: TGTGCCACCAGTGACTCACGACAGGGATGGACCGGGGAGCTGTTTTTT. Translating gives CATSDSRQGWTGELFF.

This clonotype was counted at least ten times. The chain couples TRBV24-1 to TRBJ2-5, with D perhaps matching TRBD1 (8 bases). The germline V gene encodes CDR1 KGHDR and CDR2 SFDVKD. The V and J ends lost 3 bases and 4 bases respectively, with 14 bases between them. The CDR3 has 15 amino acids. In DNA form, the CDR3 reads TGTGCCACCAGTGATACAGGGGGGGCGGGAGAGACCCAGTACTTC. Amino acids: CATSDTGGAGETQYF.

Here the CDR3 reads CASSLPPRFLGLRDEQFF. The CDR3 coding sequence is TGTGCCAGCAGTCTACCCCCCAGGTTCCTGGGCCTACGTGATGAGCAGTTCTTC. This chain links TRBV6-2 or TRBV6-3 with TRBJ2-1, with unresolved D. There are 18 residues in the CDR3. Germline-derived CDR1 and CDR2 are MNHEY and SVGEGT. Trimming took 5 bases from V and 8 from J, leaving 28 bases between them.

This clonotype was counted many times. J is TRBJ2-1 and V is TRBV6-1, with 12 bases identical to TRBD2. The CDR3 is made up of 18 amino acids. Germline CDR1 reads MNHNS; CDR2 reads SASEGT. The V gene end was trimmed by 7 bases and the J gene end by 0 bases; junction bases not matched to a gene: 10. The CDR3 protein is CASKKLAGGRSSYNEQFF. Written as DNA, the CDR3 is TGTGCCAGCAAGAAACTAGCGGGGGGCCGTAGCTCCTACAATGAGCAGTTCTTC.

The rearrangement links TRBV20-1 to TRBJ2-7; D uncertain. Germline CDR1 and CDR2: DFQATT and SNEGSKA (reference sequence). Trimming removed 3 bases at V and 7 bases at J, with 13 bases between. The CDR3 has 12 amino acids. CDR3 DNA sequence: TGCAGTGCTAGGGGCGACGGATGGGAGCAGTACTTC. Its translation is CSARGDGWEQYF.

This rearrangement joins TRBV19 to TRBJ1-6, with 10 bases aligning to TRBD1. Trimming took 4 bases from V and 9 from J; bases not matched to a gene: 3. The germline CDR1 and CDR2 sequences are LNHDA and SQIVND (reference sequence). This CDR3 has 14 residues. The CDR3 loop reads CASSNRDRGSPLHF. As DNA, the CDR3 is TGTGCCAGTAGTAACCGGGACAGGGGTTCACCCCTCCACTTT.

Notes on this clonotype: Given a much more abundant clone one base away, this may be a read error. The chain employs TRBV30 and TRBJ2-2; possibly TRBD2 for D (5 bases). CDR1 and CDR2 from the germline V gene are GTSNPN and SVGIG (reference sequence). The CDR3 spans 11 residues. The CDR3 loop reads CAWSRSGEPFF. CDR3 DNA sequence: TGTGCCTGGAGTAGGTCCGGGGAGCCGTTTTTT.

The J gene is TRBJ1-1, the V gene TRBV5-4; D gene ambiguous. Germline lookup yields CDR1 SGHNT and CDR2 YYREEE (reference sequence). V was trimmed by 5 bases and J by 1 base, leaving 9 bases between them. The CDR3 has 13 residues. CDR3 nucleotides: TGTGCCAGCAGAAGGGCGAGGAACACTGAAGCTTTCTTT. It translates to CASRRARNTEAFF.

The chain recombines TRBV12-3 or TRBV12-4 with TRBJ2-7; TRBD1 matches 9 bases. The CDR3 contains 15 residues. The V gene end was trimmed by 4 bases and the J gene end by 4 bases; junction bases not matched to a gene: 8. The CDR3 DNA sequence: TGTGCCAGCAGTTCGCCCGGGACAGGGCATTACGAGCAGTACTTC. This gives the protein CASSSPGTGHYEQYF.

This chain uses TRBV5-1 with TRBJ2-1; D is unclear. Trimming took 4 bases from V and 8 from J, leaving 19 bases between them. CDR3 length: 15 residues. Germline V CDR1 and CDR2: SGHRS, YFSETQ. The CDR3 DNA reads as TGCGCCAGCAGCAGTGGCCCTCCTCCCGGTGATGAGCAGTTCTTC. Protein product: CASSSGPPPGDEQFF.

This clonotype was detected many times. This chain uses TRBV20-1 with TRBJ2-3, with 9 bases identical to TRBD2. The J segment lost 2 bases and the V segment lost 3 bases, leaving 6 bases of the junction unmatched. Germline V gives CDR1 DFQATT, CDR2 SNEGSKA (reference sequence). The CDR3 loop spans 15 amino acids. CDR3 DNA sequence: TGCAGTGCTAGTAACCTAGCGGGGTCCACAGATACGCAGTATTTT. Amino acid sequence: CSASNLAGSTDTQYF.

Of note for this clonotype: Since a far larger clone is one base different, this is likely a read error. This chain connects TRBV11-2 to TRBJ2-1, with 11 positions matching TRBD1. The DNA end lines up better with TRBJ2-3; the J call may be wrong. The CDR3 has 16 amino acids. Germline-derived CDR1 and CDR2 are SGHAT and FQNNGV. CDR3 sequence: CASGPFGQGAADTQYF. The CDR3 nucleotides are TGTGCCAGCGGCCCATTCGGACAGGGGGCGGCAGATACGCAGTATTTT.

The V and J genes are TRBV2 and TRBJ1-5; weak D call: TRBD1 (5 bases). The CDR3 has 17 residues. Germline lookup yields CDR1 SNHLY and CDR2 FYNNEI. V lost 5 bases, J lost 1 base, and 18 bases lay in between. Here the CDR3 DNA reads TGTGCCAGCAGTAAAACAGGCCCACGGGGGAGCAATCAGCCCCAGCATTTT. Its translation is CASSKTGPRGSNQPQHF.

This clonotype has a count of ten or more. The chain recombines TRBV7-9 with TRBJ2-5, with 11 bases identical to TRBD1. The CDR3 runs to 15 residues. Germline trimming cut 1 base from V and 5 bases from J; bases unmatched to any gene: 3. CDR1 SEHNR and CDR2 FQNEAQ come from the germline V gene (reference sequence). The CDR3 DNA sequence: TGTGCCAGCAGCTTAGGGACAGGGGGCGCTGAGACCCAGTACTTC. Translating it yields CASSLGTGGAETQYF.

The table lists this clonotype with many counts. DNA for the CDR3: TGTGCCTGGCGACAGGGATTCGTAGCAGATACGCAGTATTTT. Protein product: CAWRQGFVADTQYF. The chain combines TRBV30 with TRBJ2-3, with 7 bases matching TRBD1. Trimming cost V 5 bases and J 4 bases; bases outside gene matches: 9. Germline CDR1 is GTSNPN and CDR2 is SVGIG (reference sequence). The CDR3 contains 14 residues.

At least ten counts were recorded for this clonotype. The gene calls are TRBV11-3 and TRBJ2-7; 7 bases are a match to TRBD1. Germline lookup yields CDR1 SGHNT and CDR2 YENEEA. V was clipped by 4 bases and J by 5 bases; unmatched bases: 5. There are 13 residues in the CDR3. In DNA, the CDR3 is TGTGCCAGCAGCTCCGGACAGGATCACGAGCAGTACTTC. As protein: CASSSGQDHEQYF.

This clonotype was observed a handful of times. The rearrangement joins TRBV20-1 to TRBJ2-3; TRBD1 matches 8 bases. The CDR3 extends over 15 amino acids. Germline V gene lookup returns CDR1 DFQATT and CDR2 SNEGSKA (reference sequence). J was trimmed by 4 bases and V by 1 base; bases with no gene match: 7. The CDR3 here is CSARGRSQGADTQYF. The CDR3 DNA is TGCAGTGCTAGAGGCCGATCACAGGGGGCAGATACGCAGTATTTT.

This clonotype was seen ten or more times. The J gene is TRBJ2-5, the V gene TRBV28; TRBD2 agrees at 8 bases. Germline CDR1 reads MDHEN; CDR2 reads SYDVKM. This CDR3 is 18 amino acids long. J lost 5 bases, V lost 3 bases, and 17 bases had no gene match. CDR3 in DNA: TGTGCCAGCAGTTTGCCCCTCCGGGGCGGGGGGCTAGGGGAGACCCAGTACTTC. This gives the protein CASSLPLRGGGLGETQYF.

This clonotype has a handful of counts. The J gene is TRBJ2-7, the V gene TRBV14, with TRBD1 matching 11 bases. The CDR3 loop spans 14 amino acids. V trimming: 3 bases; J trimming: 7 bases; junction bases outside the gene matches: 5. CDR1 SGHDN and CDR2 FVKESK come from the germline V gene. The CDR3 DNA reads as TGTGCCAGCAGCCACGCTGGGACAGGGGGTGAGCAGTACTTC. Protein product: CASSHAGTGGEQYF. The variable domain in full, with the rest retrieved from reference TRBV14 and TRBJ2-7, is EAGVTQFPSHSVIEKGQTVTLRCDPISGHDNLYWYRRVMGKEIKFLLHFVKESKQDESGMPNNRFLAERTGGTYSTLKVQPAELEDSGVYFCASSHAGTGGEQYFGPGTRLTVT.

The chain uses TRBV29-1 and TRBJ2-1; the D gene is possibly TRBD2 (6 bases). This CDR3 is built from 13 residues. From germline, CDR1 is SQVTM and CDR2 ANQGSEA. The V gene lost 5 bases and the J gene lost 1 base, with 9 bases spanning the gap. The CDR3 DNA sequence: TGCAGCGTTCGCCGGGGGTCCTACAATGAGCAGTTCTTC. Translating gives CSVRRGSYNEQFF.

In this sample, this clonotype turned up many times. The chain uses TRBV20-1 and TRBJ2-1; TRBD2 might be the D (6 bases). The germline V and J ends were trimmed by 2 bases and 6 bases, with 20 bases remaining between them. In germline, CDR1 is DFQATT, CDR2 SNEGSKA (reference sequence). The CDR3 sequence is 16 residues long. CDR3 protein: CSARSGASIKGNEQFF. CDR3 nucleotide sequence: TGCAGTGCTAGATCGGGAGCGAGTATAAAGGGCAATGAGCAGTTCTTC.

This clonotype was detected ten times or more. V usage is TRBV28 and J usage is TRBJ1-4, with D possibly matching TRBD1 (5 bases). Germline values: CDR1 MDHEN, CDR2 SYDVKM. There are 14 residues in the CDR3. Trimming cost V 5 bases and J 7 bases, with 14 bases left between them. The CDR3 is CASSPQRGSEKLFF. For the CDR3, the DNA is TGTGCCAGCAGTCCCCAGCGGGGGAGTGAAAAACTGTTTTTT.

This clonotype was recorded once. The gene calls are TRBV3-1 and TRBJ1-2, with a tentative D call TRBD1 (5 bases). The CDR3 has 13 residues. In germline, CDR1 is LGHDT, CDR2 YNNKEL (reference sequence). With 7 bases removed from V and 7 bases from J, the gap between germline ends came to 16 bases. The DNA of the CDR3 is TGTGCCAGCACTTCTTTAGACAGCCTTGGCTACACCTTC. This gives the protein CASTSLDSLGYTF. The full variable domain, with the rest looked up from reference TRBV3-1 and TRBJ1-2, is DTAVSQTPKYLVTQMGNDKSIKCEQNLGHDTMYWYKQDSKKFLKIMFSYNNKELIINETVPNRFSPKSPDKAHLNLHINSLELGDSAVYFCASTSLDSLGYTFGSGTRLTVV.

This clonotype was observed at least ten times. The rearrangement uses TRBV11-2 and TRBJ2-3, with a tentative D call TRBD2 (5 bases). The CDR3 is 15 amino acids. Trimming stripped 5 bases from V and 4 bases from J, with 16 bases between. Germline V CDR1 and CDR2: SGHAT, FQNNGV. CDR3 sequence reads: CASSPTPVGADTQYF. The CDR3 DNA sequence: TGTGCCAGCAGCCCAACGCCAGTCGGGGCAGATACGCAGTATTTT.

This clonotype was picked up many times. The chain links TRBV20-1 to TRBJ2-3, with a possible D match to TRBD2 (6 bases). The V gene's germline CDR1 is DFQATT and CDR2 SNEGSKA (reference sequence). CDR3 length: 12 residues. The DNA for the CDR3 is TGCACACCGGGAGTCAACACAGATACGCAGTATTTT. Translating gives CTPGVNTDTQYF.

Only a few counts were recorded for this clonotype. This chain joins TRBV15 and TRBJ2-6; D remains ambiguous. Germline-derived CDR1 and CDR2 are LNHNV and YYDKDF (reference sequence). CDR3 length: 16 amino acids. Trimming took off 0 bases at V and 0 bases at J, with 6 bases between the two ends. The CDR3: CATSRDAASGANVLTF. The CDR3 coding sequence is TGTGCCACCAGCAGAGATGCAGCCTCTGGGGCCAACGTCCTGACTTTC. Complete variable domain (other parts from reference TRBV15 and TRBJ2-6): DAMVIQNPRYQVTQFGKPVTLSCSQTLNHNVMYWYQQKSSQAPKLLFHYYDKDFNNEADTPDNFQSRRPNTSFCFLDIRSPGLGDTAMYLCATSRDAASGANVLTFGAGSRLTVL.

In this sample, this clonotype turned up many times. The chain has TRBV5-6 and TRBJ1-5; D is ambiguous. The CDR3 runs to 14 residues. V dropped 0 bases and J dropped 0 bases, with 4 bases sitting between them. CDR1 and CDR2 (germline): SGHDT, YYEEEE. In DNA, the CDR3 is TGTGCCAGCAGCTTGGCGGATAGCAATCAGCCCCAGCATTTT. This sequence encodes CASSLADSNQPQHF.

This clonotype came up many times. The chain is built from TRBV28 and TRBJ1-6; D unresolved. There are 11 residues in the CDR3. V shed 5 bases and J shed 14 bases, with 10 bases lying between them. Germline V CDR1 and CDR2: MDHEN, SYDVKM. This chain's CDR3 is CASSTRRALHF. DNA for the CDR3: TGTGCCAGCAGTACCCGTAGGGCCCTCCACTTT. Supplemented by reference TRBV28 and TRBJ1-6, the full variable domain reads DVKVTQSSRYLVKRTGEKVFLECVQDMDHENMFWYRQDPGLGLRLIYFSYDVKMKEKGDIPEGYSVSREKKERFSLILESASTNQTSMYLCASSTRRALHFGNGTRLTVT.

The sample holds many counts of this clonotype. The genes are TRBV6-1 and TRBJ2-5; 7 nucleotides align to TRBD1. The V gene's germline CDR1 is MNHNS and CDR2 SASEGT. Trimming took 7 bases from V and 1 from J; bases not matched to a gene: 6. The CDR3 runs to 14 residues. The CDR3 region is CASNRDSSQETQYF. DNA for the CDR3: TGTGCCAGCAACCGGGACAGTTCCCAAGAGACCCAGTACTTC.